A selection of T cell receptor beta chains follows, all from one sample in a study of control samples from healthy donors and cancer patients. TCRdb's copy holds only in-frame clones and misses some; the assay was immunoSEQ multiplex PCR. This table holds 75,000 to 100,000 clones, about 88% found once. What was sequenced was blood. These receptors were taken from a woman in her 50s in good health. The CDR3 runs from the conserved cysteine through the conserved F or W. D genes are given only for firm matches. Clone sizes are given selectively: once, few, many, or a class where the clone is expanded.

size	D	V	J	DNA	CDR3
once	TRBD1	TRBV19	TRBJ1-4	TGTGCCAGTAGGGGACAGCTTGAAAAACTGTTTTTT	CASRGQLEKLFF
.	TRBD1	TRBV7-3	TRBJ2-2	TGTGCCAGCAGCCCAAGTAGGGACAGAAACACCGGGGAGCTGTTTTTT	CASSPSRDRNTGELFF
once	.	TRBV9	TRBJ2-3	TGTGCCAGCAGCGAGACAGGAGAGTTTAGCACAGATACGCAGTATTTT	CASSETGEFSTDTQYF
.	TRBD1	TRBV2	TRBJ1-2	TGTGCCAGCAGTCCCGACAGGGGAATGGTCTATGGCTACACCTTC	CASSPDRGMVYGYTF
.	.	TRBV29-1	TRBJ2-3	TGCAGCGCCGGGTGGGGGGACGGAGATACGCAGTATTTT	CSAGWGDGDTQYF
.	.	TRBV27	TRBJ2-3	TGTGCCAGCAGTTTCCGAGTACCAAACACAGATACGCAGTATTTT	CASSFRVPNTDTQYF
.	.	TRBV18	TRBJ1-1	TGTGCCAGCTCACCGTCCCACACTGAAGCTTTCTTT	CASSPSHTEAFF
.	.	TRBV5-8	TRBJ2-3	TGTGCCAGCAGCTTGGAAGGGGATACGCAGTATTTT	CASSLEGDTQYF
.	.	TRBV11-2	TRBJ1-5	TGTGCCAGCAGCTTAGGTAGGAATCAGCCCCAGCATTTT	CASSLGRNQPQHF
.	.	TRBV28	TRBJ1-1	TGTGCCAGCAGTTTGCGGGACACCCCTGGCGTCGGTGAAGCTTTCTTT	CASSLRDTPGVGEAFF
.	.	TRBV6-1	TRBJ1-1	TGTGCCAGCAGTGAAGCGGCAACACCTGAAGCTTTCTTT	CASSEAATPEAFF
.	TRBD1	TRBV5-1	TRBJ1-2	TGCGCCAGCAGCTTGACAGGGGGCATGGACTATGGCTACACCTTC	CASSLTGGMDYGYTF
.	.	TRBV5-1	TRBJ1-1	TGCGCCAGCAGCTTTCACAGTAACACTGAAGCTTTCTTT	CASSFHSNTEAFF
.	.	TRBV7-2	TRBJ1-3	TGTGCCAGCAGCACCCCAGAAGGGAGCAGGCGCTGGGGAAACACCATATATTTT	CASSTPEGSRRWGNTIYF
.	.	TRBV7-2	TRBJ2-2	TGTGCCAGCAGCGCGGTGGCAGGGGGGTACACCGGGGAGCTGTTTTTT	CASSAVAGGYTGELFF
.	.	TRBV19	TRBJ1-1	TGTGCCAGTAGTACAAACCGCGGGGAAAAAGCTTTCTTT	CASSTNRGEKAFF
.	TRBD2	TRBV6-6	TRBJ2-3	TGTGCCAGCAATCGAGATAGCGGGAGCGGTTTGGCGCAGTATTTT	CASNRDSGSGLAQYF